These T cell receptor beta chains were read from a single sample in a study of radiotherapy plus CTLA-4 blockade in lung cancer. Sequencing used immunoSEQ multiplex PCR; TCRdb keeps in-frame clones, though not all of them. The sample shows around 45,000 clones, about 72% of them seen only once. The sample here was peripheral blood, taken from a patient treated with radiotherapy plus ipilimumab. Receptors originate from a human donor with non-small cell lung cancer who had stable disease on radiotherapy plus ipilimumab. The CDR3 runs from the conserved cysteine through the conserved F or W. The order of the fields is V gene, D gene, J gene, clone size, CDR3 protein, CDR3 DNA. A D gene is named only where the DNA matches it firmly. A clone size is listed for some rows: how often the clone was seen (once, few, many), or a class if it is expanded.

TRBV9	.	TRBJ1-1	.	CASSVASGWARGTEAFF	TGTGCCAGCAGCGTAGCAAGTGGGTGGGCGCGCGGCACTGAAGCTTTCTTT
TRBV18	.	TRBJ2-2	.	CASSRLTVNTGELFF	TGTGCCAGCTCACGGCTAACAGTGAACACCGGGGAGCTGTTTTTT
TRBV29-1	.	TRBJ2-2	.	CSVGGRGRTSTGELFF	TGCAGCGTTGGTGGCCGGGGGAGAACCTCCACCGGGGAGCTGTTTTTT
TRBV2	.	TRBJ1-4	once	CASSERGKLFF	TGTGCCAGCAGTGAGCGGGGAAAACTGTTTTTT
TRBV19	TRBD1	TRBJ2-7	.	CASNPGQGIYEQYF	TGTGCCAGTAACCCCGGACAGGGGATCTACGAGCAGTACTTC
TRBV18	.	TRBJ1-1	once	CASSPRAVNTEAFF	TGTGCCAGCTCACCAAGGGCTGTGAACACTGAAGCTTTCTTT
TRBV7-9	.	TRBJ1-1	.	CASTLRGDTEAFF	TGTGCCTCAACCCTGAGGGGGGACACTGAAGCTTTCTTT
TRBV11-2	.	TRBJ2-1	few	CASSLESSRNEQFF	TGTGCCAGCAGCTTAGAGTCTAGCCGCAATGAGCAGTTCTTC
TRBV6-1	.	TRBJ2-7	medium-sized	CASSTAGTYEQYF	TGTGCCAGCAGCACGGCCGGGACCTACGAGCAGTACTTC
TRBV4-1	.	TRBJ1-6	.	CASSQDGYNSPLHF	TGCGCCAGCAGCCAGGACGGATATAATTCACCCCTCCACTTT
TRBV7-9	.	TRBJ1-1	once	CASSAQGSMNTEAFF	TGTGCCAGCAGCGCCCAAGGCAGCATGAACACTGAAGCTTTCTTT
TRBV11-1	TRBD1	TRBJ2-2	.	CASSFNRGSGELFF	TGTGCCAGCAGCTTTAACAGGGGGTCAGGGGAGCTGTTTTTT
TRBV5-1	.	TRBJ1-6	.	CASSVGTEGSPLHF	TGCGCCAGCAGCGTTGGGACGGAAGGTTCACCCCTCCACTTT
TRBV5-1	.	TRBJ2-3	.	CASRSTDTQYF	TGCGCCAGCAGGAGCACAGATACGCAGTATTTT
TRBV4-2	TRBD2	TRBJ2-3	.	CASSQVGRGGASDTQYF	TGTGCCAGCAGCCAAGTCGGCCGCGGGGGGGCCTCAGATACGCAGTATTTT
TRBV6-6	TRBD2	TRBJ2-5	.	CASSTASGGRETQYF	TGTGCCAGCAGTACAGCTAGCGGGGGGAGGGAGACCCAGTACTTC
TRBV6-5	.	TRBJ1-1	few	CASSYSGVTEAFF	TGTGCCAGCAGTTACTCTGGGGTCACTGAAGCTTTCTTT
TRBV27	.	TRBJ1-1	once	CASSLRVQAGTEAFF	TGTGCCAGCAGTTTAAGGGTACAGGCTGGGACTGAAGCTTTCTTT
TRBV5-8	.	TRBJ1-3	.	CASSLGQGAHKNTIYF	TGTGCCAGCAGCTTGGGCCAAGGGGCCCATAAAAACACCATATATTTT
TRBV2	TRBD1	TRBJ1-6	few	CASRPGQGNSPLHF	TGTGCCAGCAGACCGGGACAGGGGAATTCACCCCTCCACTTT
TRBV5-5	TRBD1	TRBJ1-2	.	CASSSTGGRGYTF	TGTGCCAGCAGCTCGACAGGGGGCAGGGGCTACACCTTC
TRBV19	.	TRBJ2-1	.	CASILTGPGNEQFF	TGTGCCAGTATCCTGACGGGCCCCGGCAATGAGCAGTTCTTC
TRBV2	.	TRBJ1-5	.	CASSDGAGSNQPQHF	TGTGCCAGCAGTGATGGGGCGGGGAGCAATCAGCCCCAGCATTTT
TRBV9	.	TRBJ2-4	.	CASSVSSSIGAKNIQYF	TGTGCCAGCAGCGTGAGCAGTTCTATCGGGGCCAAAAACATTCAGTACTTC
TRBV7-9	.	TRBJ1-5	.	CASSLAEGWQPQHF	TGTGCCAGCAGCTTAGCTGAGGGGTGGCAGCCCCAGCATTTT
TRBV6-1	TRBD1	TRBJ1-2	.	CASTLLDRGLGYTF	TGTGCCAGCACTTTACTGGACAGGGGGCTTGGCTACACCTTC
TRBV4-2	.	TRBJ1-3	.	CASSQDTGVRTVGNTIYF	TGTGCCAGCAGCCAAGATACGGGGGTGCGGACCGTTGGAAACACCATATATTTT